The next 6 T cell receptor beta chains were all read from a single sample in a study of blood T cell repertoires in COVID-19. Here immunoSEQ multiplex PCR was the method, and the copy in TCRdb shows in-frame clones only, minus some. The sample has hundreds of thousands of clones; approximately 90% are singletons. The sample was PBMCs or T cells enriched from blood (not recorded which). These receptors originate from a woman aged 25 to 39 with acute COVID-19.

This chain connects TRBV28 to TRBJ2-2, with D perhaps matching TRBD1 (6 bases). This CDR3 comprises 15 residues. Trimming removed 5 bases at V and 2 bases at J, with 12 bases between. The germline CDR1 and CDR2 sequences are MDHEN and SYDVKM. CDR3 bases: TGTGCCAGCAGTACTTACAGGGCCAACACCGGGGAGCTGTTTTTT. It codes for CASSTYRANTGELFF. Looking up the rest from reference TRBV28 and TRBJ2-2 gives the full variable domain: DVKVTQSSRYLVKRTGEKVFLECVQDMDHENMFWYRQDPGLGLRLIYFSYDVKMKEKGDIPEGYSVSREKKERFSLILESASTNQTSMYLCASSTYRANTGELFFGEGSRLTVL.

The V gene is TRBV3-1 (or the pseudogene TRBV3-2), the J gene TRBJ2-7; D possibly corresponds to TRBD2 (5 bases). There are 15 residues in the CDR3. Trimming left V 2 bases short and J 3 bases short, with 14 bases between. CDR1 is LGHDT and CDR2 is YNNKEL in the germline V gene (reference sequence). CDR3 nucleotide sequence: TGTGCCAGCAGCCAAAGAGCGGAGATGGGCTACGAGCAGTACTTC. It yields the protein CASSQRAEMGYEQYF.

This clone was recorded only once. The chain couples TRBV9 to TRBJ2-7; TRBD1 matches 9 bases. Germline loops: CDR1 SGDLS, CDR2 YYNGEE. The CDR3 is 13 amino acids. Trimming took 4 bases from V and 5 from J; bases not matched to a gene: 4. The CDR3 spells CASSPRDRDEQYF. The CDR3 nucleotides are TGTGCCAGCAGCCCCCGGGACAGGGACGAGCAGTACTTC. Full variable domain (outside the CDR3, taken from reference TRBV9 and TRBJ2-7): DSGVTQTPKHLITATGQRVTLRCSPRSGDLSVYWYQQSLDQGLQFLIQYYNGEERAKGNILERFSAQQFPDLHSELNLSSLELGDSALYFCASSPRDRDEQYFGPGTRLTVT.

On this clone: Additional DNA sequences in this sample encode the identical CDR3. The gene calls are TRBV7-9 and TRBJ2-7; D not certain. Germline CDR1 is SEHNR and CDR2 is FQNEAQ (reference sequence). V lost 0 bases to trimming and J lost 0 bases, with 6 bases between them. The CDR3 is made up of 14 amino acids. The CDR3 loop reads CASSLAGSSYEQYF. Written as DNA, the CDR3 is TGTGCCAGCAGCTTAGCGGGCAGCTCCTACGAGCAGTACTTC.

The V and J genes are TRBV11-1 and TRBJ2-5; 7 positions match TRBD2. This CDR3 spans 14 amino acids. J was trimmed by 3 bases and V by 5 bases; bases with no gene match: 6. Germline values: CDR1 SGHAT, CDR2 FQDESV (reference sequence). CDR3 in DNA: TGTGCCAGCAGCCGGGGGACTACGGAAGAGACCCAGTACTTC. It is translated as CASSRGTTEETQYF.

The V gene is TRBV28, the J gene TRBJ1-1; the D gene is possibly TRBD1 (5 bases). The CDR3 has 13 amino acids. V was trimmed by 7 bases and J by 6 bases, leaving 15 bases between them. Germline V gene sequence: CDR1 MDHEN, CDR2 SYDVKM. The DNA of the CDR3 is TGTGCCAGCACTCCGGGGGGATGGGCTGAAGCTTTCTTT. Its protein is CASTPGGWAEAFF.